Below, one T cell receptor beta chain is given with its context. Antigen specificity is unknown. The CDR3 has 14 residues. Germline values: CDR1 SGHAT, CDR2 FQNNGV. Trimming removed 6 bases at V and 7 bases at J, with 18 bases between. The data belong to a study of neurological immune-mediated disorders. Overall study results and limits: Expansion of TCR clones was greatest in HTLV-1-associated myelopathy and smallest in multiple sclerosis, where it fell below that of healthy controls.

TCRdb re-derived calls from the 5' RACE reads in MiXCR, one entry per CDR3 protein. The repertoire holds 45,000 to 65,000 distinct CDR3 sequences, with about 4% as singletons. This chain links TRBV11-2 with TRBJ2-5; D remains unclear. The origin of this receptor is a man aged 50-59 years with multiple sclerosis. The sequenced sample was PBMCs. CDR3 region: CASSIEARSVTQYF. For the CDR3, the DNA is TGTGCCAGCAGTATAGAGGCTAGATCTGTGACCCAGTACTTC.